This entry lists 19 T cell receptor beta chains sequenced from one sample in a study of T-cell memory formation after mild COVID-19. TCRdb reanalysed the 5' RACE reads using MiXCR and keeps one entry per CDR3 protein. The sample has about 200,000 distinct CDR3 sequences, 15% to 20% seen once. The sequencing sample was made of PBMCs or a T cell subset sorted from them (not recorded which). These TCRs come from an adult woman who had mild COVID-19 (a few samples of this study predate the infection). Cell type and time point are not known.

This clonotype has a handful of counts. The chain employs TRBV5-1 and TRBJ2-5; the D call may be TRBD1 or TRBD2 (5 bases each). Trimming cost V 2 bases and J 1 base, with 9 bases left between them. CDR1 is SGHRS and CDR2 is YFSETQ in the germline V gene. This CDR3 spans 14 amino acids. This CDR3 reads CASSFRDVQETQYF. The CDR3 region has the DNA TGCGCCAGCAGCTTCCGGGACGTCCAAGAGACCCAGTACTTC.

V is TRBV12-3 or TRBV12-4 and J is TRBJ2-7, with 16 nucleotides matching TRBD2. The CDR3 has 20 residues. Trimming removed 5 bases from V and 3 bases from J; junction bases left unmatched: 16. CDR3 sequence (DNA): TGTGCCAGCAGTCAAAGTTGGGGACTAGCGGGAGGGCCGTTCGACTACGAGCAGTACTTC. Protein sequence: CASSQSWGLAGGPFDYEQYF.

This clonotype was counted a few times. The chain uses TRBV5-1 and TRBJ1-2, with a possible D match to TRBD1 (6 bases). This CDR3 has 14 amino acids. Trimming cost V 0 bases and J 4 bases, with 10 bases left between them. Germline lookup yields CDR1 SGHRS and CDR2 YFSETQ. The CDR3 sequence: CASSLEGVSYGYTF. As DNA, the CDR3 is TGCGCCAGCAGCTTGGAGGGGGTATCCTATGGCTACACCTTC.

This chain's CDR3 is CASSFYGRPGEQYF. The CDR3 nucleotides are TGCGCCAGCAGCTTCTACGGGAGGCCGGGGGAGCAGTACTTC. This chain uses TRBV5-1 with TRBJ2-7; 7 bases fit TRBD2. This CDR3 has 14 residues. Germline CDR1 SGHRS, CDR2 YFSETQ. With V trimmed by 2 bases and J by 7 bases, 9 bases remained unmatched.

The sample holds many counts of this clonotype. The chain uses TRBV5-1 and TRBJ2-1; 9 bases line up with TRBD2. CDR3 length: 13 amino acids. The trim removed 6 bases at V and 3 bases at J, leaving 1 base unmatched. In germline, CDR1 is SGHRS, CDR2 YFSETQ. The CDR3 nucleotides read TGCGCCAGCAAGCGGGGGGACTACAATGAGCAGTTCTTC. It codes for CASKRGDYNEQFF.

The chain combines TRBV5-1 with TRBJ2-3; 8 bases fit TRBD1. The CDR3 runs to 15 residues. The V gene's germline CDR1 is SGHRS and CDR2 YFSETQ. V trimming: 4 bases; J trimming: 1 base; junction bases outside the gene matches: 5. In nucleotides, the CDR3 is TGCGCCAGCAGCATTTTGACAGGGGGCACAGATACGCAGTATTTT. The encoded protein is CASSILTGGTDTQYF. The full variable domain, its missing parts supplied by reference TRBV5-1 and TRBJ2-3, is KAGVTQTPRYLIKTRGQQVTLSCSPISGHRSVSWYQQTPGQGLQFLFEYFSETQRNKGNFPGRFSGRQFSNSRSEMNVSTLELGDSALYLCASSILTGGTDTQYFGPGTRLTVL.

This clonotype was observed a handful of times. J is TRBJ2-3 and V is TRBV7-2, with 8 bases matching TRBD1. Losses at the gene ends were 6 bases for V and 7 bases for J; bases not matched to a gene: 9. The V gene's germline CDR1 is SGHTA and CDR2 FQGNSA. The CDR3 length is 14 residues. CDR3 in amino acids: CASRGTGGYNTQYF. In DNA form, the CDR3 reads TGTGCCAGCAGAGGTACAGGGGGTTATAATACGCAGTATTTT.

The genes are TRBV5-1 and TRBJ1-1; D ambiguous. Trimming left V 7 bases short and J 4 bases short, with 20 bases between. The length of the CDR3 is 15 residues. The germline CDR1 and CDR2 sequences are SGHRS and YFSETQ. The CDR3 spells CASAPTAAPGTEAFF. CDR3 DNA sequence: TGCGCCAGCGCCCCCACAGCGGCCCCTGGCACTGAAGCTTTCTTT.

The sample holds a few counts of this clonotype. V gene TRBV6-6 combines with J gene TRBJ1-1; D is undetermined. Trimming took 4 bases from V and 11 from J, leaving 11 bases between them. The CDR3 contains 11 residues. The germline gives CDR1 MNHNY, CDR2 SVGAGI (reference sequence). The CDR3, as DNA: TGTGCCAGCAGTTCCGGGCCGAGGGCTTTCTTT. It encodes CASSSGPRAFF.

The chain couples TRBV7-8 to TRBJ1-5, with 9 bases lining up with TRBD1. Germline values: CDR1 SGHVS, CDR2 FQNEAQ. V lost 2 bases to trimming and J lost 5 bases; unmatched junction nucleotides: 10. The CDR3 covers 17 residues. The CDR3 is CASSLNRGTGRHQPQHF. CDR3 nucleotides: TGTGCCAGCAGCTTAAATCGAGGGACAGGGAGGCATCAGCCCCAGCATTTT.

The chain has TRBV7-3 and TRBJ1-3; possibly TRBD1 for D (5 bases). CDR3 length: 16 residues. In germline, CDR1 is SGHTA, CDR2 FQGTGA. The ends were cut back, 1 base at V and 0 bases at J, with 10 bases in the middle. The CDR3 region has the DNA TGTGCCAGCAGCTTAAACCAGGGCGGCTCTGGAAACACCATATATTTT. Its protein is CASSLNQGGSGNTIYF.

This clonotype has just a few counts. The CDR3 bases are TGTGCCAGCAGCCAACTAGCGGGGGGTGGATCAGGGACCCAGTACTTC. Protein product: CASSQLAGGGSGTQYF. The chain carries TRBV3-1 and TRBJ2-5, with 11 bases identical to TRBD2. The CDR3 consists of 16 residues. Germline assignment: CDR1 LGHDT and CDR2 YNNKEL (reference sequence). The trim removed 2 bases at V and 7 bases at J, leaving 9 bases unmatched.

In its sample, this clonotype was seen a few times. The chain combines TRBV2 with TRBJ2-2, with D possibly matching TRBD2 (5 bases). The CDR3 totals 15 residues. CDR1 is SNHLY, CDR2 FYNNEI, per germline. Trimming stripped 1 base from V and 10 bases from J, with 16 bases between. The CDR3, as DNA: TGTGCCAGCAGTGAAGGGGGATCGGTTAGCGTGGAGCTGTTTTTT. This translates into CASSEGGSVSVELFF.

The chain joins TRBV15 to TRBJ2-7; no clear D gene. This CDR3 contains 14 residues. The V end lost 2 bases, the J end lost 3 bases, and 11 bases lay between the germline ends. Germline V CDR1 and CDR2: LNHNV, YYDKDF (reference sequence). The CDR3 DNA reads as TGTGCCACCAGCAGAACGTCTGGGCTCTACGAGCAGTACTTC. Its protein product is CATSRTSGLYEQYF.

This clonotype was seen a handful of times. The chain joins TRBV6-5 to TRBJ2-3, with a weak D call TRBD2 (5 bases). Germline values: CDR1 MNHEY, CDR2 SVGAGI. V gave up 6 bases and J gave up 1 base, with 14 bases separating them. The length of the CDR3 is 15 residues. CDR3 residues: CASRPLASGTDTQYF. CDR3 DNA: TGTGCCAGCAGACCCCTAGCATCAGGCACAGATACGCAGTATTTT.

The chain links TRBV5-1 to TRBJ2-7; 12 nucleotides match TRBD2. Germline loops: CDR1 SGHRS, CDR2 YFSETQ. The ends lost 7 bases at V and 3 bases at J; junction bases unmatched: 5. The CDR3 is made up of 14 amino acids. Here the CDR3 reads CASQLTSGSYEQYF. The CDR3 nucleotides are TGCGCCAGCCAACTGACTAGCGGGAGCTACGAGCAGTACTTC.

This clonotype was observed many times. This chain connects TRBV9 to TRBJ1-6; no reliable D call. The CDR3 contains 16 residues. Germline lookup yields CDR1 SGDLS and CDR2 YYNGEE. With 4 bases removed from V and 3 bases from J, the gap between germline ends came to 14 bases. The CDR3: CASSPRVDGYNSPLHF. In DNA, the CDR3 is TGTGCCAGCAGCCCCCGGGTTGACGGCTATAATTCACCCCTCCACTTT.

This clonotype has a count of ten or more. V usage is TRBV5-1 and J usage is TRBJ1-2, with 9 bases fitting TRBD1. The germline V gene has CDR1 SGHRS and CDR2 YFSETQ. V gave up 0 bases and J gave up 4 bases; unmatched junction bases: 7. This CDR3 has 16 residues. In DNA, the CDR3 is TGCGCCAGCAGCTTGGAGGCACAGGGGGCTCTCTATGGCTACACCTTC. Amino acids: CASSLEAQGALYGYTF.

This clonotype occurred a few times. This rearrangement joins TRBV24-1 to TRBJ2-7; D uncertain. CDR1 and CDR2 (germline): KGHDR, SFDVKD. This CDR3 has 14 residues. Trimming took 9 bases from V and 2 from J, leaving 16 bases between them. The CDR3 DNA reads as TGTGCCACCGCAGGCAGTACCCCAGCCTACGAGCAGTACTTC. Encoded protein: CATAGSTPAYEQYF.